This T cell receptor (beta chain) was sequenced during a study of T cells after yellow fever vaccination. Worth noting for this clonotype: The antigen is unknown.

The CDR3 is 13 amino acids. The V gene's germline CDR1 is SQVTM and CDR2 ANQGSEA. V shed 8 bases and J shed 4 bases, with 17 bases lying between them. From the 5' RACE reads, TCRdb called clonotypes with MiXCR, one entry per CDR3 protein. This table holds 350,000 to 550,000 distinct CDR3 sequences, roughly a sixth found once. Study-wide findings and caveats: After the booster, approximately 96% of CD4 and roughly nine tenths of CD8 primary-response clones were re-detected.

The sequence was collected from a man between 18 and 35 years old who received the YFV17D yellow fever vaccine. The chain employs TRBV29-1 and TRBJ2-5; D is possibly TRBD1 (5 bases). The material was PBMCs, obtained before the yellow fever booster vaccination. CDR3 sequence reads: CSSSSGLGETQYF. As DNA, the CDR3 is TGCAGCTCCTCGTCAGGGTTAGGAGAGACCCAGTACTTC.